Shown below are 10 T cell receptor beta chains from a single sample sequenced in a study of CD8+CD57+ T cells in acquired aplastic anemia. According to the study, genomic DNA was the template for TCR beta VDJ and CDR3 profiling. TCRdb recomputed calls from the reads with MiXCR, one row per CDR3 protein. This repertoire shows about 190,000 distinct CDR3 sequences, roughly half found once; its top ten account for more than 15%. Material: sorted CD4+, CD8+, or CD8+CD57+ T cells (not recorded which) from PBMCs. Receptor source: a human donor in good health, serving as a control.

The chain links TRBV20-1 to TRBJ1-2; TRBD1 is a possible D gene (6 bases). The germline V gene has CDR1 DFQATT and CDR2 SNEGSKA (reference sequence). Trimming removed 1 base from V and 7 bases from J, with 10 bases in between. This CDR3 spans 12 amino acids. The chain's CDR3 is CSARVLQGGYTF. CDR3 nucleotide sequence: TGCAGTGCTAGAGTTCTACAGGGTGGCTACACCTTC.

The chain is built from TRBV20-1 and TRBJ2-7, with D hard to call. The CDR3 is 14 residues long. Germline V CDR1 and CDR2: DFQATT, SNEGSKA (reference sequence). V was pared by 0 bases and J by 0 bases, with 9 bases between. The chain's CDR3 is CSARDPVHSYEQYF. CDR3 coding DNA: TGCAGTGCTAGAGATCCGGTTCACTCCTACGAGCAGTACTTC.

The chain combines TRBV2 with TRBJ1-2, with D hard to call. The CDR3 length is 12 residues. The germline V and J ends were trimmed by 6 bases and 0 bases, with 5 bases remaining between them. Germline V gene lookup returns CDR1 SNHLY and CDR2 FYNNEI. In DNA form, the CDR3 reads TGTGCCAGCAGGGAAACTAACTATGGCTACACCTTC. Translation: CASRETNYGYTF. Full variable domain (rest looked up from reference TRBV2 and TRBJ1-2): EPEVTQTPSHQVTQMGQEVILRCVPISNHLYFYWYRQILGQKVEFLVSFYNNEISEKSEIFDDQFSVERPDGSNFTLKIRSTKLEDSAMYFCASRETNYGYTFGSGTRLTVV.

Here the CDR3 reads CASGLTTGIGTDTQYF. The CDR3 region has the DNA TGCGCCAGCGGGCTGACCACAGGGATCGGTACGGATACGCAGTATTTT. The rearrangement links TRBV5-1 to TRBJ2-3; D is perhaps TRBD1 (6 bases). The length of the CDR3 is 16 residues. Germline lookup yields CDR1 SGHRS and CDR2 YFSETQ. Trimming stripped 7 bases from V and 6 bases from J, with 24 bases between. Full variable domain (remainder filled in from reference TRBV5-1 and TRBJ2-3): KAGVTQTPRYLIKTRGQQVTLSCSPISGHRSVSWYQQTPGQGLQFLFEYFSETQRNKGNFPGRFSGRQFSNSRSEMNVSTLELGDSALYLCASGLTTGIGTDTQYFGPGTRLTVL.

The chain joins TRBV6-6 to TRBJ1-4; D uncertain. The CDR3 totals 13 residues. The V end was cut by 4 bases, the J end by 4 bases, with 7 bases between. Germline values: CDR1 MNHNY, CDR2 SVGAGI (reference sequence). CDR3 in DNA: TGTGCCAGCAGTTCGGGGAATAATGAAAAACTGTTTTTT. Its protein product is CASSSGNNEKLFF.

CDR3 sequence: CASSQASPGQGTYNEQFF. For the CDR3, the DNA is TGTGCCAGCAGCCAAGCTTCTCCGGGACAGGGGACCTACAATGAGCAGTTCTTC. This chain uses TRBV7-2 with TRBJ2-1; 10 bases are a match to TRBD1. The CDR3 loop spans 18 amino acids. J lost 2 bases, V lost 5 bases, and 12 bases had no gene match. CDR1 SGHTA and CDR2 FQGNSA come from the germline V gene.

This clonotype was counted only a few times. A much larger clone sits a single nucleotide away, making a read error possible. V is TRBV5-1 and J is TRBJ1-1; perhaps TRBD1 as D (5 bases). CDR3 length equals 14 residues. V was pared by 1 base and J by 1 base, with 8 bases between. Germline assignment: CDR1 SGHRS and CDR2 YFSETQ. CDR3 region: CASSLLGQNTEAFF. The CDR3, as DNA: TGCGCCAGCAGCTTGCTCGGACAGAACACTGAAGCTTTCTTT.

This clonotype was found many times. V usage is TRBV6-2 or TRBV6-3 and J usage is TRBJ2-3; D is uncertain. The V gene's germline CDR1 is MNHEY and CDR2 SVGEGT. The V and J ends lost 6 bases and 3 bases respectively, with 22 bases between them. The CDR3 is made up of 17 amino acids. Here the CDR3 reads CASSGGPLLDGTDTQYF. The CDR3 DNA reads TGTGCCAGCAGCGGCGGACCGCTTCTTGATGGGACAGATACGCAGTATTTT.

The rearrangement uses TRBV7-2 and TRBJ2-7; D remains ambiguous. V dropped 7 bases and J dropped 2 bases, with 9 bases sitting between them. The CDR3 runs to 12 residues. Germline lookup yields CDR1 SGHTA and CDR2 FQGNSA. The CDR3 sequence: CASTRGTYEQYV. CDR3 DNA: TGTGCCAGCACCCGTGGGACCTACGAGCAGTACGTC.

In its sample, this clonotype was seen a few times. This sequence joins TRBV6-2 or TRBV6-3 and TRBJ2-1; D gene unclear. CDR3 length equals 14 residues. Germline values: CDR1 MNHEY, CDR2 SVGEGT. Trimming removed 3 bases at V and 0 bases at J, with 6 bases between. CDR3: CASSYGGSYNEQFF. The DNA of the CDR3 is TGTGCCAGCAGTTATGGCGGCTCCTACAATGAGCAGTTCTTC.